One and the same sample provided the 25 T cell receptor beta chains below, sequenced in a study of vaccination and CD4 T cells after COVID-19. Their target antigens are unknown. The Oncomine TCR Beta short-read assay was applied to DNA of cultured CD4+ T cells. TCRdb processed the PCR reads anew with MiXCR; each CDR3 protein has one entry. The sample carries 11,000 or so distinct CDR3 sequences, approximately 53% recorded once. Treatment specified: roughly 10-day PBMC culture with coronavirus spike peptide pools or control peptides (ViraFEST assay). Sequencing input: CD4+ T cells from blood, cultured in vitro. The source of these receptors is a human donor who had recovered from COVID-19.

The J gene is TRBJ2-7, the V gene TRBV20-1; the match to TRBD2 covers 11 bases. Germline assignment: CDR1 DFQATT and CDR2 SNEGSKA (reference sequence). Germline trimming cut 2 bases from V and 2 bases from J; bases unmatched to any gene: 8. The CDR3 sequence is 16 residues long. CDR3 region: CSARRLAGGHAYEQYF. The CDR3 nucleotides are TGCAGTGCTAGACGTTTAGCGGGAGGGCACGCCTACGAGCAGTACTTC.

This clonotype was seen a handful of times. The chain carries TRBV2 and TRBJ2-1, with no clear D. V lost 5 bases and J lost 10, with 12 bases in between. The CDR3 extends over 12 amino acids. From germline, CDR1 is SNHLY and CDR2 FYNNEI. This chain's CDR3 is CASSLERIEQFF. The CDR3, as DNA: TGTGCCAGCAGTCTAGAGAGGATAGAGCAGTTCTTC.

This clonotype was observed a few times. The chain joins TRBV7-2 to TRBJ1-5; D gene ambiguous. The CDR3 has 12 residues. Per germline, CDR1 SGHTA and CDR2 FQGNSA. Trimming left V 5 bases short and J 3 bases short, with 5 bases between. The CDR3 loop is CASSLYNQPQHF. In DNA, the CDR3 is TGTGCCAGCAGCCTCTACAATCAGCCCCAGCATTTT.

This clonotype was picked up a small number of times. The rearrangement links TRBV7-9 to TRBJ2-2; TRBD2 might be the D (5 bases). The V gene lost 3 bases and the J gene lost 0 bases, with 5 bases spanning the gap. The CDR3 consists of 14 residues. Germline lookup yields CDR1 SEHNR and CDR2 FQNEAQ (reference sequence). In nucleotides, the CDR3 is TGTGCCAGCAGCTTTAGCGCGAACACCGGGGAGCTGTTTTTT. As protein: CASSFSANTGELFF.

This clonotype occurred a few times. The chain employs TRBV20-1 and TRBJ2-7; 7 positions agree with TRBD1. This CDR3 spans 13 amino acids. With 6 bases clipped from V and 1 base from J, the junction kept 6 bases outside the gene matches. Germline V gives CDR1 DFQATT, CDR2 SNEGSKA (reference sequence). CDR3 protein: CSAPEGASYEQYF. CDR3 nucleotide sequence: TGCAGTGCCCCCGAGGGGGCATCCTACGAGCAGTACTTC.

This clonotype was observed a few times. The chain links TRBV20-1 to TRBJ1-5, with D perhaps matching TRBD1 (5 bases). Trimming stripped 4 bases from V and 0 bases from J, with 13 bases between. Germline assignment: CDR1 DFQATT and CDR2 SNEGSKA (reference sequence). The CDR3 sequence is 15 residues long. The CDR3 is CSAKSPGGSNQPQHF. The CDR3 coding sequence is TGCAGTGCTAAGAGTCCGGGGGGTAGCAATCAGCCCCAGCATTTT.

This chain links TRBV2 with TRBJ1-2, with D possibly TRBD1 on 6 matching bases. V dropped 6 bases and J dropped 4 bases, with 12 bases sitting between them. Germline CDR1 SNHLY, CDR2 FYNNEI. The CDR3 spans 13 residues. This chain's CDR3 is CASRGGGLYGYTF. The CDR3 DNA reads TGTGCCAGCAGGGGCGGGGGCCTCTATGGCTACACCTTC. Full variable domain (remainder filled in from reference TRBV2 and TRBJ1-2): EPEVTQTPSHQVTQMGQEVILRCVPISNHLYFYWYRQILGQKVEFLVSFYNNEISEKSEIFDDQFSVERPDGSNFTLKIRSTKLEDSAMYFCASRGGGLYGYTFGSGTRLTVV.

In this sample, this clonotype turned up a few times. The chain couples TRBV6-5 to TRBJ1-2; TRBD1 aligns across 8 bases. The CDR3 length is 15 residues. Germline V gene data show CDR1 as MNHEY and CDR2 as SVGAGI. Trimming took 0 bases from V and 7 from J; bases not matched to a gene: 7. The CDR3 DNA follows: TGTGCCAGCAGTTACTCGTATAAAACAGGGGGTGGCTACACCTTC. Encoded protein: CASSYSYKTGGGYTF.

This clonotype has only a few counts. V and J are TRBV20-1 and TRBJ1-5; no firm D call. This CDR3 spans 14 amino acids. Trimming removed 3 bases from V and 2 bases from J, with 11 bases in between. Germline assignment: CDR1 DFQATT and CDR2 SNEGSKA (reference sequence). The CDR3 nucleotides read TGCAGTGCTAGGCCGGGTTGGGGCAATCAGCCCCAGCATTTT. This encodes CSARPGWGNQPQHF.

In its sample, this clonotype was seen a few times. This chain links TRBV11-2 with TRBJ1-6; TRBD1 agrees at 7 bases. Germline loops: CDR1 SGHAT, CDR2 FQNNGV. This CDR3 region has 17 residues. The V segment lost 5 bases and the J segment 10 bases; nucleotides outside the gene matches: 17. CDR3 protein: CASSRNTVGTVLSPLHF. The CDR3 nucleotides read TGTGCCAGCAGCCGGAACACTGTTGGGACAGTTTTGTCACCCCTCCACTTT. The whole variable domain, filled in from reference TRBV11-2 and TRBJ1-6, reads EAGVAQSPRYKIIEKRQSVAFWCNPISGHATLYWYQQILGQGPKLLIQFQNNGVVDDSQLPKDRFSAERLKGVDSTLKIQPAKLEDSAVYLCASSRNTVGTVLSPLHFGNGTRLTVT.

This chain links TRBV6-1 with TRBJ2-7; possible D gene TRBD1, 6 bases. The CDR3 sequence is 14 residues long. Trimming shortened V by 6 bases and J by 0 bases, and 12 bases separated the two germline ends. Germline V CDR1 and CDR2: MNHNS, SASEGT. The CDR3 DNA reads TGTGCCAGCAGCGACAGGTGGAGCTCCTACGAGCAGTACTTC. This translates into CASSDRWSSYEQYF.

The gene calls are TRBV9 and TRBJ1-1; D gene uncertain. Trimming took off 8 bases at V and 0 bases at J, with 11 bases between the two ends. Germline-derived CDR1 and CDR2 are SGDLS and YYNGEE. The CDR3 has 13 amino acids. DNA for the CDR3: TGTGCCAGTAGAGGCACCATGAACACTGAAGCTTTCTTT. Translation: CASRGTMNTEAFF.

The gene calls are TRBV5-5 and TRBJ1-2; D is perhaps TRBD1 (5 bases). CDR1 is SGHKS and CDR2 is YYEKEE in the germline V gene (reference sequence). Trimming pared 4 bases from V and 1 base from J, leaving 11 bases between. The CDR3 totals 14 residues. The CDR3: CASSGTPLNYGYTF. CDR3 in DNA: TGTGCCAGCAGCGGGACGCCACTTAACTATGGCTACACCTTC.

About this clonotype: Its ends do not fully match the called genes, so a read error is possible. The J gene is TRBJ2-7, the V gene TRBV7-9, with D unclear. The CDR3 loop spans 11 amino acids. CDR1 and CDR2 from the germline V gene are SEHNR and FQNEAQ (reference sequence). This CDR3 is CASSKGYEQYF. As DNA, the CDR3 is TGTGCCAGCAGCAAGGGCTACGAGCAGTATTTC.

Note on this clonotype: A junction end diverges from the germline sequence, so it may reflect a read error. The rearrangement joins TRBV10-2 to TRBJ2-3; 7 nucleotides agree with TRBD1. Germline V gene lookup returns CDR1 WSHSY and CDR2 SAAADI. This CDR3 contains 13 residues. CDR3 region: CASSSSGTVTQYF. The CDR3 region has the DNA TGCGCTAGCAGTTCCTCCGGGACAGTAACGCAGTATTTT.

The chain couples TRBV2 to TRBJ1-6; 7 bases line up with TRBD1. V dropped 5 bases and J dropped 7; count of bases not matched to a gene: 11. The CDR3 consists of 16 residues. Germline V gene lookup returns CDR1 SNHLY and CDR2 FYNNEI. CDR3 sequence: CASSTGTARGNSPLHF. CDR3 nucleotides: TGTGCCAGCAGTACCGGGACAGCTCGTGGCAATTCACCCCTCCACTTT.

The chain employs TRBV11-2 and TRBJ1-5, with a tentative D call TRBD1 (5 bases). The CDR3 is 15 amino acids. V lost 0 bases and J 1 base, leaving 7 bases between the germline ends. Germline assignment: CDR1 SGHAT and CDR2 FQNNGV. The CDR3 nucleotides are TGTGCCAGCAGCTTAGACGGGGGAAGCAATCAGCCCCAGCATTTT. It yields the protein CASSLDGGSNQPQHF.

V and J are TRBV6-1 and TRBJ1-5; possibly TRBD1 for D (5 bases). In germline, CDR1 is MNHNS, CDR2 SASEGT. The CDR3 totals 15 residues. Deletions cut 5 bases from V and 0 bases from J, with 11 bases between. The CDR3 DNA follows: TGTGCCAGCAGTATACAGGCCAATAGCAATCAGCCCCAGCATTTT. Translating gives CASSIQANSNQPQHF.

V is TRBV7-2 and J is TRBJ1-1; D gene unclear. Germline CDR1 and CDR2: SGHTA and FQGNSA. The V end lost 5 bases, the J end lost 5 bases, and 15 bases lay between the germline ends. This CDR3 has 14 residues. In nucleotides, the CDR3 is TGTGCCAGCAGCCCCCTCCAGGTACCTACTGAAGCTTTCTTT. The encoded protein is CASSPLQVPTEAFF.

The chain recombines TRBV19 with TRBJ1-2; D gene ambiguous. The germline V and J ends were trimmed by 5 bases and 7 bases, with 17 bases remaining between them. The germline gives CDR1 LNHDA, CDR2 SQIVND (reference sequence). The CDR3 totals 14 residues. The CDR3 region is CASSPTEDRFGYTF. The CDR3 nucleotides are TGTGCCAGTAGTCCTACGGAGGACCGGTTTGGCTACACCTTC.

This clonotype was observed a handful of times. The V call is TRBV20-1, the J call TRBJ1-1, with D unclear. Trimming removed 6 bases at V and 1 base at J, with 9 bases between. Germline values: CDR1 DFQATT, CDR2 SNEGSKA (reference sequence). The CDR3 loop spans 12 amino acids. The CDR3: CSAPFSNTEAFF. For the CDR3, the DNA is TGCAGTGCACCATTCTCGAACACTGAAGCTTTCTTT.

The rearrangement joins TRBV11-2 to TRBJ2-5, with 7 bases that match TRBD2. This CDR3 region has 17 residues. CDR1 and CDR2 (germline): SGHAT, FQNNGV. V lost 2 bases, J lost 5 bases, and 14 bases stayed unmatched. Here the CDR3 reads CASSLRGDYLIGETQYF. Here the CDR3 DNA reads TGTGCCAGCAGCTTACGGGGGGACTATCTGATCGGGGAGACCCAGTACTTC.

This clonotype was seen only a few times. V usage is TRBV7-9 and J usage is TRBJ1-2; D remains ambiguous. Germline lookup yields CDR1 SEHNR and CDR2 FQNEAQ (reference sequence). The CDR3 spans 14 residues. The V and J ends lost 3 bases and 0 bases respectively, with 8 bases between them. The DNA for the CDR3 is TGTGCCAGCAGCTTTCTGTCGGCTAACTATGGCTACACCTTC. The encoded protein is CASSFLSANYGYTF.

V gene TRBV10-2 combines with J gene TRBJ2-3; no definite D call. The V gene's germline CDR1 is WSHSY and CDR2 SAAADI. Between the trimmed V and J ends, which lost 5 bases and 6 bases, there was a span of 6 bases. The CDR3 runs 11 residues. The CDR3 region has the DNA TGCGCCAGCAGTCCACAGGATACGCAGTATTTT. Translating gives CASSPQDTQYF.

For the CDR3, the DNA is TGTGCCAGCAGAAACACCGGGACAGGGGCTTCCTACGAGCAGTACTTC. It yields the protein CASRNTGTGASYEQYF. This sequence joins TRBV10-3 and TRBJ2-7, with 10 nucleotides matching TRBD1. CDR3 length: 16 amino acids. The germline CDR1 and CDR2 sequences are ENHRY and SYGVKD. J lost 1 base, V lost 10 bases, and 13 bases had no gene match.